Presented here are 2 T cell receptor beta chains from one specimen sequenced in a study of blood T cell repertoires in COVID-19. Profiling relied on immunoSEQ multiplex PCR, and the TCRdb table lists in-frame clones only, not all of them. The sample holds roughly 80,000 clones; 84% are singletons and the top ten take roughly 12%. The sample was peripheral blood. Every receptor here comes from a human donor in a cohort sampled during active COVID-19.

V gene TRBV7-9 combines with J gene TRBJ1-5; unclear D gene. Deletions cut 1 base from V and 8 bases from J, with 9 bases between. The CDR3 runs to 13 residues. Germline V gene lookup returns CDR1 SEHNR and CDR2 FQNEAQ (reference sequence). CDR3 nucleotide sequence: TGTGCCAGCAGCTTAGGAGGCTTCGAGCCCCAGCATTTT. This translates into CASSLGGFEPQHF.

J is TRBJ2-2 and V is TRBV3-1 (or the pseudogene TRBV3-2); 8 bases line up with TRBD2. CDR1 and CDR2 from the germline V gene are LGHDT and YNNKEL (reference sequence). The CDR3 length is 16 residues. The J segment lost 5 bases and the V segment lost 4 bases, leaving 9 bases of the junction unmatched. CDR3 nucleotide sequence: TGTGCCAGCAGCCGCAGGTCAGCGGGGGATACCGGGGAGCTGTTTTTT. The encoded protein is CASSRRSAGDTGELFF.